This record looks at one T cell receptor beta chain sequence and its context. Its antigen specificity is not known. A read error may explain this, as a much larger clone is one base away. These data belong to a study of T cells in Graves' hyperthyroidism and ophthalmopathy (dated by TCRdb to about 2019). With respect to the entire study: Peripheral blood was collected at initial diagnosis, before any treatment. To identify TCR V-J signatures that set the groups apart, the researchers used a discovery cohort of about a hundred patients, made up of around 40 with Graves' ophthalmopathy and some 55 with stable Graves' hyperthyroidism. Prospective prediction of ophthalmopathy was tested in an independent validation cohort of 18 to 20 hyperthyroidism patients and some 17 patients who later progressed to ophthalmopathy. The 75 to 100 discovery patients were divided at random into training and test sets in a 7:3 ratio. The study also compared thyroid tissue and blood T-cell repertoires from about 6 Graves' hyperthyroidism patients. After sampling, hyperthyroidism patients received methimazole starting at 30 mg daily, and ophthalmopathy patients received high-dose intravenous methylprednisolone. According to the paper, TCR Vbeta CDR3 sequencing was carried out on 135 peripheral blood samples, which came from more than 40 ophthalmopathy, 75 to 80 hyperthyroidism and roughly 17 progressor patients.

V is shortened by 1 base, J by 7 bases, and the region joining them spans 14 bases. The germline V gene specifies SGHAT as CDR1 and FQNNGV as CDR2. The CDR3 has 15 amino acids, counting the end cysteine and phenylalanine. CDR3 DNA only is kept here, 45 bases in frame from base 1. In the ophthalmopathy patients, disease was moderately to severely active, with a Clinical Activity Score of 3 or more, a NOSPECS grade of 4 or more, and a duration of less than 3 months. Any patient with an uncontrolled infection, another autoimmune disease, pregnancy or lactation was excluded. Diagnoses were based on clinical symptoms, serum thyroxine and TRAb, thyroid ultrasound and orbital computed tomography. PBMCs were isolated from around 10 ml of fresh peripheral blood by Ficoll-Paque density gradient centrifugation. Trizol reagent was used to extract total RNA, and RNA quality was then checked on an Agilent 2100 Bioanalyzer.

Study-wide conclusions, independent of this receptor: During validation, the model predicted progression to ophthalmopathy a median of about 6.5 months ahead of onset, with roughly 65% sensitivity and almost 75% specificity. In cross-validation, a model built on a 13 V-J signature told ophthalmopathy apart from stable hyperthyroidism with 87.88% sensitivity and about 81% specificity, and in testing the same model reached 80%/75%. Most expanded thyroid clonotypes (frequency above 0.001) were also found in blood, which suggests that blood repertoires may mirror thyroid immune responses. No statistical method was used to fix the sample size in advance, and group allocation was not hidden from the investigators.

The TCR beta CDR3 regions were amplified from the RNA transcripts. The first round of RT-PCR for the TCR CDR3 was performed with the HTBI primer set and the Qiagen OneStep RT-PCR kit. Libraries were constructed in a second round of multiplex PCR, after which size selection and purification were carried out. The libraries were sequenced on an Illumina HiSeq2000 using paired-end 100 bp reads. Processing in the source paper ran as follows. SOAPnuke was used to process the raw data, with reads discarded if the reads contained adapters or uncalled bases, had a mean Phred below 15, or lacked an exact constant-primer or identifier match. COPE v1.2.5 was used to merge the high-quality paired reads, and each unique nucleotide sequence was defined as a clonotype. Clonotypes were aligned to IMGT TRBV, TRBD and TRBJ reference segments using MiTCR v1.1. Only V-J combinations with frequency above 0.0001, covering 99% to 99.2% of repertoires, were analysed. The TCS score was defined as the ratio of F50 (clonal expansion) to E x V (chaos), calculated using BLOSUM62-based TCRdist between CDR3 peptides within each V-J. Welch's t-statistics and random forest reduced around 520 V-J features to roughly 13, which were used in a naive Bayes classifier (R e1071). TCRdb trimmed the raw reads at Q25, called clones with MiXCR and kept productive beta chains. CDR3 protein sequences are deduplicated, and each keeps its most common genes and DNA. What appears here as the V and J calls and clone size reflects TCRdb's work, not the paper's. A total of 330,000 or so distinct CDR3 sequences appear in this sample, approximately 18% of them only once. The ten biggest clones cover under 40% of the sample.

The sequenced sample was blood. This receptor was taken from a man aged 45-65 years with Graves' ophthalmopathy. The rearrangement combines TRBV11-2 with TRBJ1-5, and TRBD1 may be the D gene, going by 5 matching bases. The CDR3 in this case is CASSLAAGERQPQHF. The nucleotide sequence reads TGTGCCAGCAGCTTAGCCGCGGGGGAAAGACAGCCCCAGCATTTT.